A selection of T cell receptor beta chains follows, all from one sample in a study of cytotoxic CD8 clonotypes in ibrutinib-treated CLL. Some clones are missing from TCRdb's copy, which holds only in-frame ones; the method was immunoSEQ multiplex PCR. This table has 20,000 to 25,000 clones, approximately 71% appearing once. The sample was PBMCs, taken after 12 months of ibrutinib treatment. Receptors originate from a human donor with chronic lymphocytic leukemia. Both conserved end residues are part of each CDR3. The D gene is left open where the match is weak. Only part of the rows carry a size: once, few, many, or a class if the clone is expanded.

v_call: TRBV28
j_call: TRBJ1-6
d_call: -
clone_size: -
cdr3_nt: TGTGCCAGCAGTCCAAGCCGCTTGCAGGCCCTCCACTTT
cdr3_aa: CASSPSRLQALHF

v_call: TRBV27
j_call: TRBJ1-5
d_call: -
clone_size: -
cdr3_nt: TGTGCCAGCAGTTCCTACAGGGCTAGCAATCAGCCCCAGCATTTT
cdr3_aa: CASSSYRASNQPQHF

v_call: TRBV11-1
j_call: TRBJ2-7
d_call: -
clone_size: -
cdr3_nt: TGTGCCAGCAGCCAGTACACATCCTACGAGCAGTACTTC
cdr3_aa: CASSQYTSYEQYF

v_call: TRBV7-2
j_call: TRBJ2-7
d_call: TRBD1
clone_size: few
cdr3_nt: TGTGCCAGCAGCTCAAGGACAGGGGGACTCTACGAGCAGTACTTC
cdr3_aa: CASSSRTGGLYEQYF

v_call: TRBV5-1
j_call: TRBJ2-4
d_call: TRBD1
clone_size: -
cdr3_nt: TGCGCCAGCAGCGAAGGACAGGGGGCCGGCATTCAGTACTTC
cdr3_aa: CASSEGQGAGIQYF

v_call: TRBV27
j_call: TRBJ2-2
d_call: -
clone_size: -
cdr3_nt: TGTGCCAGCAGTCCACTCCGACACGGGTTGGGCACCGGGGAGCTGTTTTTT
cdr3_aa: CASSPLRHGLGTGELFF

v_call: TRBV30
j_call: TRBJ2-2
d_call: -
clone_size: -
cdr3_nt: TGTGCCTGGAGTGTGCGGGTTATAAACACCGGGGAGCTGTTTTTT
cdr3_aa: CAWSVRVINTGELFF

v_call: TRBV21-1
j_call: TRBJ1-4
d_call: -
clone_size: -
cdr3_nt: TGTGCCAGCAGCAAGGTCCAGGCAGCAACTAATGAAAAACTGTTTTTT
cdr3_aa: CASSKVQAATNEKLFF

v_call: TRBV5-1
j_call: TRBJ2-7
d_call: -
clone_size: few
cdr3_nt: TGCGCCAGCAGCTTAGCAGGGGCAAGTGAGCAGTACTTC
cdr3_aa: CASSLAGASEQYF

v_call: TRBV28
j_call: TRBJ1-2
d_call: -
clone_size: few
cdr3_nt: TGTGCCAGCAGTTTTCCGGGACGGAATAAAGATGGCTACACCTTC
cdr3_aa: CASSFPGRNKDGYTF

v_call: TRBV20-1
j_call: TRBJ2-5
d_call: -
clone_size: -
cdr3_nt: TGCAGTCCCGAAGTTCGGGAGACCCAGTACTTC
cdr3_aa: CSPEVRETQYF

v_call: TRBV19
j_call: TRBJ2-7
d_call: -
clone_size: -
cdr3_nt: TGTGCCAGTAGTATCTACGGACAGATCCACGAGCAGTACTTC
cdr3_aa: CASSIYGQIHEQYF

v_call: TRBV7-2
j_call: TRBJ1-1
d_call: -
clone_size: -
cdr3_nt: TGTGCCAGCAGCTTAGCGGGTAGGGGGGCTTTCTTT
cdr3_aa: CASSLAGRGAFF

v_call: TRBV6-5
j_call: TRBJ2-1
d_call: -
clone_size: -
cdr3_nt: TGTGCCAGTCACTCGGGCCGCAATGAGCAGTTCTTC
cdr3_aa: CASHSGRNEQFF

v_call: TRBV5-4
j_call: TRBJ2-7
d_call: TRBD2
clone_size: -
cdr3_nt: TGTGCCAGCAGCTTGGCTGGGACTAGCGGCTACGAGCAGTACTTC
cdr3_aa: CASSLAGTSGYEQYF

v_call: TRBV4-1
j_call: TRBJ1-3
d_call: -
clone_size: -
cdr3_nt: TGCGCCAGCAGCCAACCACAGGGTAGGGCTGGAAACACCATATATTTT
cdr3_aa: CASSQPQGRAGNTIYF

v_call: TRBV28
j_call: TRBJ2-2
d_call: TRBD2
clone_size: -
cdr3_nt: TGTGCCAGCAGTTACTTAGCGGGGGCGAACACCGGGGAGCTGTTTTTT
cdr3_aa: CASSYLAGANTGELFF

v_call: TRBV28
j_call: TRBJ1-1
d_call: -
clone_size: -
cdr3_nt: TGTGCCAGCGGACGCCTCCGGAACACTGAAGCTTTCTTT
cdr3_aa: CASGRLRNTEAFF

v_call: TRBV2
j_call: TRBJ2-7
d_call: -
clone_size: few
cdr3_nt: TGTGCCACCAAGAATGGGGTAAGCTCCTACGAGCAGTACTTC
cdr3_aa: CATKNGVSSYEQYF

v_call: TRBV11-2
j_call: TRBJ1-3
d_call: TRBD1
clone_size: few
cdr3_nt: TGTGCCAGCAGCTTTCCCGGGACAGCCTCTGGAAACACCATATATTTT
cdr3_aa: CASSFPGTASGNTIYF

v_call: TRBV19
j_call: TRBJ2-3
d_call: -
clone_size: few
cdr3_nt: TGTGCCAGTAGTCCGGCAGGGAGCACAGATACGCAGTATTTT
cdr3_aa: CASSPAGSTDTQYF

v_call: TRBV19
j_call: TRBJ1-6
d_call: -
clone_size: -
cdr3_nt: TGTGCCAGTAGGGGAGGGGCGCAAGTTGATTCACCCCTCCACTTT
cdr3_aa: CASRGGAQVDSPLHF

v_call: TRBV7-8
j_call: TRBJ1-1
d_call: -
clone_size: -
cdr3_nt: TGTGCCAGCAGCTTAGCGCGTTGGGCAGGGAGGAACACTGAAGCTTTCTTT
cdr3_aa: CASSLARWAGRNTEAFF

v_call: TRBV27
j_call: TRBJ1-5
d_call: -
clone_size: -
cdr3_nt: TGTGCCAGCAGTTCCGGGGTCAATCAGCCCCAGCATTTT
cdr3_aa: CASSSGVNQPQHF

v_call: TRBV7-9
j_call: TRBJ2-1
d_call: -
clone_size: -
cdr3_nt: TGTGCCAGCACCATCCAGACAAGCTCCTACAATGAGCAGTTCTTC
cdr3_aa: CASTIQTSSYNEQFF

v_call: TRBV29-1
j_call: TRBJ2-5
d_call: TRBD2
clone_size: few
cdr3_nt: TGCAGCGGATCAGCGGGGGGAGAGACCCAGTACTTC
cdr3_aa: CSGSAGGETQYF

v_call: TRBV19
j_call: TRBJ1-1
d_call: -
clone_size: -
cdr3_nt: TGTGCCAGTAGTATTAACAGGGCGGAAAACACTGAAGCTTTCTTT
cdr3_aa: CASSINRAENTEAFF

v_call: TRBV7-2
j_call: TRBJ1-1
d_call: -
clone_size: few
cdr3_nt: TGTGCCAGCAGCTTAGTAGTCGGGGTGAACACTGAAGCTTTCTTT
cdr3_aa: CASSLVVGVNTEAFF

v_call: TRBV28
j_call: TRBJ2-1
d_call: TRBD2
clone_size: -
cdr3_nt: TGTGCCAGCAGTTTGAGGGCGGGGGACTCCCCGATCTACAATGAGCAGTTCTTC
cdr3_aa: CASSLRAGDSPIYNEQFF

v_call: TRBV19
j_call: TRBJ2-7
d_call: -
clone_size: -
cdr3_nt: TGTGCCAGTAGCGACAAGGGGGGACGCTCCTACGAGCAGTACTTC
cdr3_aa: CASSDKGGRSYEQYF

v_call: TRBV18
j_call: TRBJ2-2
d_call: -
clone_size: -
cdr3_nt: TGTGCCAGCTCACCGACAGGATCGAACACCGGGGAGCTGTTTTTT
cdr3_aa: CASSPTGSNTGELFF

v_call: TRBV4-1
j_call: TRBJ1-5
d_call: TRBD1
clone_size: few
cdr3_nt: TGCGCCAGCAGCCAAATCTGGGACAGGGGGACGGTTAACAATCAGCCCCAGCATTTT
cdr3_aa: CASSQIWDRGTVNNQPQHF

v_call: TRBV18
j_call: TRBJ2-1
d_call: TRBD2
clone_size: -
cdr3_nt: TGTGCCAGCTCTCCCGGACTAGCGGGGGGTCCCGACAATGAGCAGTTCTTC
cdr3_aa: CASSPGLAGGPDNEQFF

v_call: TRBV21-1
j_call: TRBJ1-5
d_call: -
clone_size: -
cdr3_nt: TGTGCCAGCGGGATTCACGGGGTAGGCAATCAGCCCCAGCATTTT
cdr3_aa: CASGIHGVGNQPQHF

v_call: TRBV7-9
j_call: TRBJ1-1
d_call: TRBD1
clone_size: few
cdr3_nt: TGTGCCAGCAGCATTCGACAGGGTGGTGACACTGAAGCTTTCTTT
cdr3_aa: CASSIRQGGDTEAFF

v_call: TRBV5-1
j_call: TRBJ2-3
d_call: -
clone_size: -
cdr3_nt: TGCGCCAGCAGCTTGGCCGCCTCCCCAGATACGCAGTATTTT
cdr3_aa: CASSLAASPDTQYF

v_call: TRBV7-9
j_call: TRBJ1-3
d_call: -
clone_size: -
cdr3_nt: TGTGCCAGCAGCCCGCGGGCAGGGCGGAACACCATATATTTT
cdr3_aa: CASSPRAGRNTIYF

v_call: TRBV6-6
j_call: TRBJ1-3
d_call: -
clone_size: -
cdr3_nt: TGTGCCAGCAGTCTCGACAGGCGGAACACCATATATTTT
cdr3_aa: CASSLDRRNTIYF

v_call: TRBV7-5
j_call: TRBJ2-5
d_call: -
clone_size: -
cdr3_nt: TGTGCCAGAAGCGGGCCCGGGACAGGAAAAGAGACCCAGTACTTC
cdr3_aa: CARSGPGTGKETQYF

v_call: TRBV4-1
j_call: TRBJ1-2
d_call: -
clone_size: few
cdr3_nt: TGCGCCAGCAGCCAAGATCGTTCTGGGTTTAGGAGTAACTATGGCTACACCTTC
cdr3_aa: CASSQDRSGFRSNYGYTF

v_call: TRBV29-1
j_call: TRBJ1-1
d_call: -
clone_size: -
cdr3_nt: TGCAGCGTCCGAGGGGGGATTGAAGCTTTCTTT
cdr3_aa: CSVRGGIEAFF

v_call: TRBV18
j_call: TRBJ2-7
d_call: TRBD2
clone_size: -
cdr3_nt: TGTGCCAGCTCACCGCGGGGGGGACACTCCTACGAGCAGTACTTC
cdr3_aa: CASSPRGGHSYEQYF

v_call: TRBV19
j_call: TRBJ1-5
d_call: -
clone_size: few
cdr3_nt: TGTGCCATTCTACTGGGGGGGGATCAGCCCCAGCATTTT
cdr3_aa: CAILLGGDQPQHF

v_call: TRBV19
j_call: TRBJ1-3
d_call: -
clone_size: -
cdr3_nt: TGTGCCAGTACCCCGCCAGGGTACGGTGGAAACACCATATATTTT
cdr3_aa: CASTPPGYGGNTIYF

v_call: TRBV6-5
j_call: TRBJ2-7
d_call: TRBD2
clone_size: -
cdr3_nt: TGTGCCAGCAGGAGAACGACTAGCGGGGGTGGCGAGCAGTACTTC
cdr3_aa: CASRRTTSGGGEQYF

v_call: TRBV6-5
j_call: TRBJ2-7
d_call: -
clone_size: -
cdr3_nt: TGTGCCAGCAGTTCGACGGTCCCCACCACCTACGAGCAGTACTTC
cdr3_aa: CASSSTVPTTYEQYF

v_call: TRBV7-9
j_call: TRBJ2-5
d_call: -
clone_size: -
cdr3_nt: TGTGCCAGCAGCTTGGGGACCCAGTACTTC
cdr3_aa: CASSLGTQYF

v_call: TRBV6-1
j_call: TRBJ2-7
d_call: TRBD1
clone_size: -
cdr3_nt: TGTGCCAGCAGTCTAGAGAGACAGGGGTTCGAGCAGTACTTC
cdr3_aa: CASSLERQGFEQYF

v_call: TRBV9
j_call: TRBJ2-1
d_call: -
clone_size: -
cdr3_nt: TGTGCCAGCAGCGAAGGGACCTCCTCCTACAATGAGCAGTTCTTC
cdr3_aa: CASSEGTSSYNEQFF

v_call: TRBV27
j_call: TRBJ1-1
d_call: -
clone_size: -
cdr3_nt: TGTGCCAGCAGTTTATCATCTGCCGTCCGGAACACTGAAGCTTTCTTT
cdr3_aa: CASSLSSAVRNTEAFF

v_call: TRBV5-1
j_call: TRBJ1-2
d_call: -
clone_size: -
cdr3_nt: TGCGCCAGCGCAGCTTCCCCTCGTGCTAACTATGGCTACACCTTC
cdr3_aa: CASAASPRANYGYTF

v_call: TRBV4-2
j_call: TRBJ2-7
d_call: -
clone_size: -
cdr3_nt: TGTGCCAGCAGCCAAGGGAGCGTCAACGAGCAGTACTTC
cdr3_aa: CASSQGSVNEQYF

v_call: TRBV6-1
j_call: TRBJ2-3
d_call: TRBD2
clone_size: -
cdr3_nt: TGTGCCAGCAGTCCTAGCGGCCTCACAGATACGCAGTATTTT
cdr3_aa: CASSPSGLTDTQYF

v_call: TRBV19
j_call: TRBJ1-5
d_call: TRBD1
clone_size: -
cdr3_nt: TGTGCCAGTAGCCTCGGGACAGGCAATCAGCCCCAGCATTTT
cdr3_aa: CASSLGTGNQPQHF

v_call: TRBV15
j_call: TRBJ1-3
d_call: -
clone_size: -
cdr3_nt: TGTGCCACCAGTAGAGCGAAGGACCTAGGAAACACCATATATTTT
cdr3_aa: CATSRAKDLGNTIYF

v_call: TRBV5-5
j_call: TRBJ1-6
d_call: -
clone_size: -
cdr3_nt: TGTGCCAGCAGCCCACTTAGGGAGGACTATAATGTCCCCTATAATTCACCCCTCCACTTT
cdr3_aa: CASSPLREDYNVPYNSPLHF